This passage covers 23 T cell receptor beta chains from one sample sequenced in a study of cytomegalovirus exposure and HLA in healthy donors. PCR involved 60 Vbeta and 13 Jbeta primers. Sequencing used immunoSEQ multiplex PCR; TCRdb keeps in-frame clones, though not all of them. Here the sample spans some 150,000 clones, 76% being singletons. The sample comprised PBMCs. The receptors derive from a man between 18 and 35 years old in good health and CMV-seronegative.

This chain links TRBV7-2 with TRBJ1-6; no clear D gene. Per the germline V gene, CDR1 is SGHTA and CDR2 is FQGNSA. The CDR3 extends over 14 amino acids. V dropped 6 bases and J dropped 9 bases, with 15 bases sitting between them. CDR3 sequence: CASRATGAGSPLHF. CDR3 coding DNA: TGTGCCAGCAGAGCTACGGGCGCGGGTTCACCCCTCCACTTT.

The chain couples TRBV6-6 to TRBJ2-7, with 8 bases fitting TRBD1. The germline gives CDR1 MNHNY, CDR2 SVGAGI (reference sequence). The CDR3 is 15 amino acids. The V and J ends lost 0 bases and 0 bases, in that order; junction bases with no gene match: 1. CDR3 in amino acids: CASSYSGTGSYEQYF. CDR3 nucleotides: TGTGCCAGCAGTTACTCGGGGACAGGCTCCTACGAGCAGTACTTC.

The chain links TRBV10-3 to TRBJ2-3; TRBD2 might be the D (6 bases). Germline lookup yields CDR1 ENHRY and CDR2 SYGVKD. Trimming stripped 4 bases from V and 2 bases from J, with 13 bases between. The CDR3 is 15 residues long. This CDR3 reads CAISGSRGNTDTQYF. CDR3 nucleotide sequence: TGTGCCATCAGTGGATCTCGGGGGAACACAGATACGCAGTATTTT.

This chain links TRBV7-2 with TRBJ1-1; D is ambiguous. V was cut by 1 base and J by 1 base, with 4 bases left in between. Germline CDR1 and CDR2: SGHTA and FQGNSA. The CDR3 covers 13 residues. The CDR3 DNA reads TGTGCCAGCAGCTTAGGGCAGAACACTGAAGCTTTCTTT. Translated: CASSLGQNTEAFF.

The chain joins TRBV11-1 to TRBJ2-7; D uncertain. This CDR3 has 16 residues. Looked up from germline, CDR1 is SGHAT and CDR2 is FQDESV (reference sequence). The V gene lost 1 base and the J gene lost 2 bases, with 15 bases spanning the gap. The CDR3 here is CASSLGAGSKTYEQYF. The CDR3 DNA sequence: TGTGCCAGCAGCTTAGGAGCAGGATCGAAAACCTACGAGCAGTACTTC.

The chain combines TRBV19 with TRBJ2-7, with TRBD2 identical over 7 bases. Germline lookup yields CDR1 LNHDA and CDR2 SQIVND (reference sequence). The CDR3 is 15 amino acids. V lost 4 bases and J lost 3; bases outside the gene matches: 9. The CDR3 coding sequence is TGTGCCAGTAGTAATGGGAGGGTCCTTTTCTACGAGCAGTACTTC. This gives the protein CASSNGRVLFYEQYF.

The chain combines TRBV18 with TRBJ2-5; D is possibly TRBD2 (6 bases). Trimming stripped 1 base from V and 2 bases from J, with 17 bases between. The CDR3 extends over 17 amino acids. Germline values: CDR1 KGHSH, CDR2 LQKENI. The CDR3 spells CASSPLPAGTAQETQYF. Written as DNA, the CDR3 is TGTGCCAGCTCACCACTCCCGGCGGGGACCGCACAAGAGACCCAGTACTTC.

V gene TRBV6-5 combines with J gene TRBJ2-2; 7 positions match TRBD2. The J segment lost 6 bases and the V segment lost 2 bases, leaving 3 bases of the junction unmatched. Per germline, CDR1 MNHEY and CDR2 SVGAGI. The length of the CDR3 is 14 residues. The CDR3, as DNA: TGTGCCAGCAGTTACGCGGCGGGAGCCGGGGAGCTGTTTTTT. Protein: CASSYAAGAGELFF.

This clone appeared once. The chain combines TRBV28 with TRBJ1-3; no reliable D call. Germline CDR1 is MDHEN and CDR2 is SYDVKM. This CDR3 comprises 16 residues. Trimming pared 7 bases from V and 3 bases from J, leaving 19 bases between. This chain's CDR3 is CASILGGQNFGNTIYF. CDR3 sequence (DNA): TGTGCCAGCATATTGGGAGGGCAAAACTTTGGAAACACCATATATTTT.

CDR3 bases: TGTGCCAGCTCACCCGGCGTTGGAGGGACTGCTCAGCCCCAGCATTTT. Translating gives CASSPGVGGTAQPQHF. The chain links TRBV18 to TRBJ1-5; weak D call: TRBD1 (5 bases). This CDR3 is 16 amino acids long. In germline, CDR1 is KGHSH, CDR2 LQKENI. Deletions cut 3 bases from V and 6 bases from J, with 18 bases between.

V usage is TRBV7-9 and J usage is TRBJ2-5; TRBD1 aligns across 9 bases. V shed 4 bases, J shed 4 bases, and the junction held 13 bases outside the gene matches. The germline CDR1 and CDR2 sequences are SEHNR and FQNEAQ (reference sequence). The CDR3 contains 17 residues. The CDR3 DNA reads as TGTGCCAGCAGCTCCACCGGGACAGGGCCGTTCGGAGAGACCCAGTACTTC. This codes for CASSSTGTGPFGETQYF.

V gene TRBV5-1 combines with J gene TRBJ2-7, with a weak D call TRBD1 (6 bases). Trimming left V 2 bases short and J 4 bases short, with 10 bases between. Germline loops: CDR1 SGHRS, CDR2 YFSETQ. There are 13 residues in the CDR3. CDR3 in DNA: TGCGCCAGCAGCTTCGCAGGGGTGTACGAGCAGTACTTC. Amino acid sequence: CASSFAGVYEQYF.

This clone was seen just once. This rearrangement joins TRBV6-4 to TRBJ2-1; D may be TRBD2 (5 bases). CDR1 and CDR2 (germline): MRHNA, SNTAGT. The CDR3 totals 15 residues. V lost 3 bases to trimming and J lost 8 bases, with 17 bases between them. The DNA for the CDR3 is TGTGCCAGCAGTGATGCGGGTCAGACCGGGGATGAGCAGTTCTTC. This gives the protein CASSDAGQTGDEQFF.

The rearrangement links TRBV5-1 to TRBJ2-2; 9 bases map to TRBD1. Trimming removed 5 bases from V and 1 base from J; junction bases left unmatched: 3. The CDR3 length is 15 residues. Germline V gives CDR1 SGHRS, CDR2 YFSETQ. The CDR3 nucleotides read TGCGCCAGCAGGGAGGGACAGGGGAACACCGGGGAGCTGTTTTTT. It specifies CASREGQGNTGELFF.

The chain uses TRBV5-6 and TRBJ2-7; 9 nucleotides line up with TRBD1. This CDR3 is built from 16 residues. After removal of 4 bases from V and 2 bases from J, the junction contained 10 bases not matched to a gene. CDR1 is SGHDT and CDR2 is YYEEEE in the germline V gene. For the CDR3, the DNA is TGTGCCAGCAGCGGTAACCGCGGACAGGGGACCTACGAGCAGTACTTC. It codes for CASSGNRGQGTYEQYF. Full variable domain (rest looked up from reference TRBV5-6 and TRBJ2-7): DAGVTQSPTHLIKTRGQQVTLRCSPKSGHDTVSWYQQALGQGPQFIFQYYEEEERQRGNFPDRFSGHQFPNYSSELNVNALLLGDSALYLCASSGNRGQGTYEQYFGPGTRLTVT.

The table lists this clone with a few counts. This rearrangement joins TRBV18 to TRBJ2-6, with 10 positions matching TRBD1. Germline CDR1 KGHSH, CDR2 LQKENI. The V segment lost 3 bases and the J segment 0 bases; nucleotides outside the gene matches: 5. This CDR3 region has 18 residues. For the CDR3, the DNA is TGTGCCAGCTCACCGCGGGGACAGGGGAGCTCTGGGGCCAACGTCCTGACTTTC. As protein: CASSPRGQGSSGANVLTF.

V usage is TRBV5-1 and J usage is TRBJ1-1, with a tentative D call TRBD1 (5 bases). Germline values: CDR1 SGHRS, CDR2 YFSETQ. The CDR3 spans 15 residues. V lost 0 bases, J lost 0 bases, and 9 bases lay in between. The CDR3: CASSLEGLMNTEAFF. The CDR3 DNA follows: TGCGCCAGCAGCTTGGAGGGACTTATGAACACTGAAGCTTTCTTT.

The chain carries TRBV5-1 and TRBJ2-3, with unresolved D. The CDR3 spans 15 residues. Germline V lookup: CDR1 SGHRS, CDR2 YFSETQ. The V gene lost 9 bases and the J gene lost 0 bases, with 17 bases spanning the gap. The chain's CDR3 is CATLPGYSSTDTQYF. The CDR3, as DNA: TGCGCCACCCTCCCCGGGTACTCTAGCACAGATACGCAGTATTTT.

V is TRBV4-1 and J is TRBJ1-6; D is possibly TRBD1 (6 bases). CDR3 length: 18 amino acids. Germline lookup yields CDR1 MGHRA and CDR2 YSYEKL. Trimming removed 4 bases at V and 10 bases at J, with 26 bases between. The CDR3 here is CASSPRDRQDGVRSPLHF. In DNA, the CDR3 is TGCGCCAGCAGCCCGCGAGACAGACAGGACGGGGTACGGTCACCCCTCCACTTT.

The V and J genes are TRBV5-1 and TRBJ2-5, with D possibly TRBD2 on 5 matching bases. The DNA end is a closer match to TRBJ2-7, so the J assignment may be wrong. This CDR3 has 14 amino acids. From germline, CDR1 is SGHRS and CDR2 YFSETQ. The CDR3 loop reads CASSLDPGTYEQYF. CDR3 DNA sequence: TGCGCCAGCAGCTTGGATCCGGGAACCTACGAGCAGTACTTC.

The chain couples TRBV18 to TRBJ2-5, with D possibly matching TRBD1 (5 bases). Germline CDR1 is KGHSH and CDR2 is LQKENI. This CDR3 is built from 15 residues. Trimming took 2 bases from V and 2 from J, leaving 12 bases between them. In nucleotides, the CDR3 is TGTGCCAGCTCACCAAGACAGAGACAGCAAGAGACCCAGTACTTC. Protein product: CASSPRQRQQETQYF.

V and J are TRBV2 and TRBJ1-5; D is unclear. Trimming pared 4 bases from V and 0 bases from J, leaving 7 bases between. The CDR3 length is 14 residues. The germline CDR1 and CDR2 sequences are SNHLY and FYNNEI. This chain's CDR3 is CASSAAYSNQPQHF. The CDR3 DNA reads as TGTGCCAGCAGTGCAGCATATAGCAATCAGCCCCAGCATTTT.

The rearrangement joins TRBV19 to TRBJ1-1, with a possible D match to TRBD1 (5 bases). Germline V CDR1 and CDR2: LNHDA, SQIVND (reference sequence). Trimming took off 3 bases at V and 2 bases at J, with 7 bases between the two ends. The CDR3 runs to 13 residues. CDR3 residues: CASSMGPNTEAFF. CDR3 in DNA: TGTGCCAGTAGTATGGGGCCTAACACTGAAGCTTTCTTT.